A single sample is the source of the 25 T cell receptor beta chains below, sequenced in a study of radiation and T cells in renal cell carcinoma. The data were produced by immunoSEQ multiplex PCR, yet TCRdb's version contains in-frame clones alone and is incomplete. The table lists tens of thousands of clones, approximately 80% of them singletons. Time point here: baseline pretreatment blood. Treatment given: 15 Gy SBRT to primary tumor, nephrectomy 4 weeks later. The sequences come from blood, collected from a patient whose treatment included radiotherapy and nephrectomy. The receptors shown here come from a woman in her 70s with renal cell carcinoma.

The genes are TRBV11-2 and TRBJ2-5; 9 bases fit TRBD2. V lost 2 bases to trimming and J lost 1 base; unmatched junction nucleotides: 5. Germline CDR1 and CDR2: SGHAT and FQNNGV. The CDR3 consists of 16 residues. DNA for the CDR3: TGTGCCAGCAGCTTAACCGGGACTAGCTTCCAAGAGACCCAGTACTTC. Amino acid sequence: CASSLTGTSFQETQYF.

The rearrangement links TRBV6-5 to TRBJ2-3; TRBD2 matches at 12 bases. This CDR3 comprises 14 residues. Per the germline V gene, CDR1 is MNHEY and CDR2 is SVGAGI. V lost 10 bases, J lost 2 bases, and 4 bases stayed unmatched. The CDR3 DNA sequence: TGTGCCACCGGACTAGCGGGATACACAGATACGCAGTATTTT. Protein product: CATGLAGYTDTQYF.

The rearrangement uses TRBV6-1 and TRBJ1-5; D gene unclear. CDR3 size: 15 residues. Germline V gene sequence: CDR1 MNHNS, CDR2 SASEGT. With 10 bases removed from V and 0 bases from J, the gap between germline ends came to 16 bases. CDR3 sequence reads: CATLFWGYSNQPQHF. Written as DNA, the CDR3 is TGTGCCACCCTATTTTGGGGATATAGCAATCAGCCCCAGCATTTT.

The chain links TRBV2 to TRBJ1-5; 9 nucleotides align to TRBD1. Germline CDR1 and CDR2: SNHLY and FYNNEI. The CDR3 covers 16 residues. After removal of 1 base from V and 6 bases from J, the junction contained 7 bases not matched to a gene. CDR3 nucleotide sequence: TGTGCCAGCAGTGAAGGTAACAGGGGGCCGGGTCAGCCCCAGCATTTT. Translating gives CASSEGNRGPGQPQHF.

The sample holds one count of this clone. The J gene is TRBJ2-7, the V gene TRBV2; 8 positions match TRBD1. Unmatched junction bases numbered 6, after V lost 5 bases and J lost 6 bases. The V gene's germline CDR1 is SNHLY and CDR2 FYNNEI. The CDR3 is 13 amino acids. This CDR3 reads CASSYATGAEQYF. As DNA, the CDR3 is TGTGCCAGCAGTTACGCGACAGGGGCCGAGCAGTACTTC.

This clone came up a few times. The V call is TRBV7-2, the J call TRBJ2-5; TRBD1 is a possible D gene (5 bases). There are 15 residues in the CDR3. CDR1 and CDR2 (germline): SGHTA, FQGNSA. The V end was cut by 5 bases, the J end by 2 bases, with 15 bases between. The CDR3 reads CASSHQAQVQETQYF. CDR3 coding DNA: TGTGCCAGCAGCCACCAAGCACAGGTGCAAGAGACCCAGTACTTC. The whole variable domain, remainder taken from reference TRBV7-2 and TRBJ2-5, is GAGVSQSPSNKVTEKGKDVELRCDPISGHTALYWYRQSLGQGLEFLIYFQGNSAPDKSGLPSDRFSAERTGGSVSTLTIQRTQQEDSAVYLCASSHQAQVQETQYFGPGTRLLVL.

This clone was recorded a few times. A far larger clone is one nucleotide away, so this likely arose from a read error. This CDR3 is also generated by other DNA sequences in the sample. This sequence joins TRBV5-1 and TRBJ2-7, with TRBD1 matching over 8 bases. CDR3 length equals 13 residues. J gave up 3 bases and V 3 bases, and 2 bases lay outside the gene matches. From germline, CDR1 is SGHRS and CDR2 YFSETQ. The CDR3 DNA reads TGCGCCAGCAGCTCCGGACAGGGCTACGAGCAGTACTTC. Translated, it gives CASSSGQGYEQYF.

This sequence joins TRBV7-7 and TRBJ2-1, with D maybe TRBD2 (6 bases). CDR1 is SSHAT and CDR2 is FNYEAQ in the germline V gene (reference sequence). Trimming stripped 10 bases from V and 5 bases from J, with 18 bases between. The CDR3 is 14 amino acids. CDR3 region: CATMPTGEHNEQFF. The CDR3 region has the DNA TGTGCCACGATGCCCACGGGGGAACACAATGAGCAGTTCTTC.

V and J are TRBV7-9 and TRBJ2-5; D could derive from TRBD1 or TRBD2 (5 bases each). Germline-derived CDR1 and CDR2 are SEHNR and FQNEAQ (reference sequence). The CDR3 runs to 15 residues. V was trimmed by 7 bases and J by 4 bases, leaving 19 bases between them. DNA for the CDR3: TGTGCCAGCACCCGGGGCACCCCGTCGTTAGAGACCCAGTACTTC. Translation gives CASTRGTPSLETQYF.

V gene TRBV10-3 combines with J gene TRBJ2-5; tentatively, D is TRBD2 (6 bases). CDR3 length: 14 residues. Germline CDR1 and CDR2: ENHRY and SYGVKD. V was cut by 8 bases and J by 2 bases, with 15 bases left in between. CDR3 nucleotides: TGTGCCATCGGGGACGGCGGGGTTCAAGAGACCCAGTACTTC. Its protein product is CAIGDGGVQETQYF.

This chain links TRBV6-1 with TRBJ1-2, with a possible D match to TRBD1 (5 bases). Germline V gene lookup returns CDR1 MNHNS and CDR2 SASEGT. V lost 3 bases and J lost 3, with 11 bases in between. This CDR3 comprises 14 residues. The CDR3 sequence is CASSDEPGDYGYTF. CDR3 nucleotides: TGTGCCAGCAGTGACGAACCGGGGGACTATGGCTACACCTTC.

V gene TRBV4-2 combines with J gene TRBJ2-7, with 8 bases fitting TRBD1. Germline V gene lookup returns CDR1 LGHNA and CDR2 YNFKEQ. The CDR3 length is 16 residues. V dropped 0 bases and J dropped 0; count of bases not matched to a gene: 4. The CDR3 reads CASSQEGTGGSYEQYF. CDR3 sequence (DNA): TGTGCCAGCAGCCAAGAGGGAACAGGGGGCTCCTACGAGCAGTACTTC.

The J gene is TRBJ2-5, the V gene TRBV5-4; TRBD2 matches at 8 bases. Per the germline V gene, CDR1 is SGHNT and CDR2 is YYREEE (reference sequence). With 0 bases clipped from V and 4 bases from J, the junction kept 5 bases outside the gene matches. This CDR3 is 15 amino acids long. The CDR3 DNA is TGTGCCAGCAGCTTGGCCCGGGCGGGGGGAGAGACCCAGTACTTC. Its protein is CASSLARAGGETQYF. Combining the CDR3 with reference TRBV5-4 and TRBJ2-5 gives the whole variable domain ETGVTQSPTHLIKTRGQQVTLRCSSQSGHNTVSWYQQALGQGPQFIFQYYREEENGRGNFPPRFSGLQFPNYSSELNVNALELDDSALYLCASSLARAGGETQYFGPGTRLLVL.

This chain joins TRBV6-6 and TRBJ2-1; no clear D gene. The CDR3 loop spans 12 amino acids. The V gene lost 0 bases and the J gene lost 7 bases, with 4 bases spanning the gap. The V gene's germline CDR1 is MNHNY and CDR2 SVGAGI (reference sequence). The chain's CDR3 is CASSYSFNEQFF. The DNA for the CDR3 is TGTGCCAGCAGTTACTCGTTTAATGAGCAGTTCTTC.

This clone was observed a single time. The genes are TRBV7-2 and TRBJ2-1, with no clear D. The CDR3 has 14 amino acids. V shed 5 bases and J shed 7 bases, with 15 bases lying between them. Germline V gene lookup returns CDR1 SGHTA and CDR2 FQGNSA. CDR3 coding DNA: TGTGCCAGCAGCCGTCAGGACGGGTTTAATGAGCAGTTCTTC. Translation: CASSRQDGFNEQFF.

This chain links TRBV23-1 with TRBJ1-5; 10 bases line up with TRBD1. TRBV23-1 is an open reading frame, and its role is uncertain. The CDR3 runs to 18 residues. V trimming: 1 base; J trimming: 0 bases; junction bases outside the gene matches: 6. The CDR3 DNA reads TGCGCCAGCAGTCAATGGGGACAGGGGAGGAATAGCAATCAGCCCCAGCATTTT. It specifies CASSQWGQGRNSNQPQHF.

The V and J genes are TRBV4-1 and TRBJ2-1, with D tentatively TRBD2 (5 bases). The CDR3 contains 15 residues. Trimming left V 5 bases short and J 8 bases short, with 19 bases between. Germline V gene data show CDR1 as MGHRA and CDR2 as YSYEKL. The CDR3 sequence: CASSKPGTAGYEQFF. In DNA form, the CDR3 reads TGCGCCAGCAGCAAACCGGGAACAGCAGGCTATGAGCAGTTCTTC.

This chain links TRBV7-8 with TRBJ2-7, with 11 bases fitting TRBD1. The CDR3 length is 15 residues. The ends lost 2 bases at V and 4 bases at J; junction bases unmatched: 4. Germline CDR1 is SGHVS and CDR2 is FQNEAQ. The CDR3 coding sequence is TGTGCCAGCAGCTTACGACGGGACAGGGGGTACGAGCAGTACTTC. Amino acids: CASSLRRDRGYEQYF.

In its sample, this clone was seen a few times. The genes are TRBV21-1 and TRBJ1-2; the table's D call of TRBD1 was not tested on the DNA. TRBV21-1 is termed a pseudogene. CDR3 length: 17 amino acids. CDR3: CASSKEDRGRPNYGYTF. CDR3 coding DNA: TGTGCCAGCAGCAAAGAAGACAGGGGGCGCCCTAACTATGGCTACACCTTC.

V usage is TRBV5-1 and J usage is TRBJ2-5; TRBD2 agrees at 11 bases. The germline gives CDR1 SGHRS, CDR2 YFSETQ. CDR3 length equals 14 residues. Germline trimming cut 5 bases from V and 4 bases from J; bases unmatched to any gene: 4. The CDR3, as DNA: TGCGCCAGCAGTCTCGGGACTAGCGGAGAGACCCAGTACTTC. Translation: CASSLGTSGETQYF.

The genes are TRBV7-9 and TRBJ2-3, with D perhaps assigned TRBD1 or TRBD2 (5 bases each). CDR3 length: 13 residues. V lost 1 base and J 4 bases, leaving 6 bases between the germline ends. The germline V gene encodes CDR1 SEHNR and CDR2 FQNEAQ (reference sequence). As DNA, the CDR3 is TGTGCCAGCAGCTTAGGGGGGTCAGATACGCAGTATTTT. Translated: CASSLGGSDTQYF.

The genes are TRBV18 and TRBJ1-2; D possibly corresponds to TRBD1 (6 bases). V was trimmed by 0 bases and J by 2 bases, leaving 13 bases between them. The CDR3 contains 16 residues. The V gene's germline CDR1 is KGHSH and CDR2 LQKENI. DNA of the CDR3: TGTGCCAGCTCACCACCGGGGGCAGCTCCAAACTATGGCTACACCTTC. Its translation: CASSPPGAAPNYGYTF.

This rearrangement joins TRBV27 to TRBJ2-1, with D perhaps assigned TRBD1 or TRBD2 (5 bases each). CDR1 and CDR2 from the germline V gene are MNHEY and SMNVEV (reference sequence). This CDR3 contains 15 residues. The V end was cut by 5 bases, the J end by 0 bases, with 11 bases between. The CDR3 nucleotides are TGTGCCAGCAGTCGGGACGGAAGCTCCTACAATGAGCAGTTCTTC. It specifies CASSRDGSSYNEQFF.

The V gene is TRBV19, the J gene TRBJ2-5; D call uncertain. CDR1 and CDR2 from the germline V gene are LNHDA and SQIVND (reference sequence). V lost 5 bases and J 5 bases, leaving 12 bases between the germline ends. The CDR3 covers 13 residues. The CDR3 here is CASSPQSRETQYF. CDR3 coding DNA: TGTGCCAGTAGTCCCCAGTCACGTGAGACCCAGTACTTC.

The DNA of the CDR3 is TGTGCCAGCAGGGAAATACAGGGGGCGAGAGGCTACACCTTC. Translating it yields CASREIQGARGYTF. V gene TRBV27 combines with J gene TRBJ1-2; 9 positions agree with TRBD1. The V gene end was trimmed by 6 bases and the J gene end by 8 bases; junction bases not matched to a gene: 10. There are 14 residues in the CDR3. The germline V gene encodes CDR1 MNHEY and CDR2 SMNVEV (reference sequence).